This TCR beta chain was sequenced for a study of radiotherapy plus CTLA-4 blockade in lung cancer. Study information: Objective responses were observed in approximately 20% of patients, and disease control was achieved by about 30%.

Sequencing was performed with immunoSEQ multiplex PCR; in TCRdb, only in-frame clones are kept and a portion is missing. This table has roughly 77,000 clones, less than 85% appearing once. Alongside CTLA-4 blockade with ipilimumab, patients with chemo-refractory metastatic non-small-cell lung cancer received focal radiation. The CDR3 loop spans 15 amino acids. The germline V and J ends were trimmed by 0 bases and 1 base, with 9 bases remaining between them. Germline assignment: CDR1 SGHRS and CDR2 YFSETQ. Notes on this clone: The same CDR3 arises from other DNA sequences in this sample as well.

The genes are TRBV5-1 and TRBJ2-3; D gene unclear. The sequencing here drew on peripheral blood, taken from a patient treated with radiotherapy plus ipilimumab. The receptor's source is a human donor with non-small cell lung cancer whose response to radiotherapy plus ipilimumab could not be evaluated. CDR3: CASSLGLAGTDTQYF. The CDR3 DNA reads as TGCGCCAGCAGCTTGGGACTGGCAGGCACAGATACGCAGTATTTT.